This entry is about one T cell receptor beta chain. This clonotype was counted ten times or more. What antigen it recognizes has not been identified. No much larger clone is present one base from it, and per-base qualities are unavailable. From the cysteine through the phenylalanine, the CDR3 covers 13 amino acids. Just CDR3 DNA is preserved here, 39 bases in frame from base 1. The germline V and J ends show losses of 5 bases and 5 bases respectively, and no gene match explains 3 bases of the junction. cDNA was synthesized by template-switch 5'RACE using a primer carrying a 10-nucleotide random unique molecular identifier by which each TCR transcript was tagged. Over 170 million TCR-beta sequences, covering 15-18 subjects, were produced in each sequencing run. Total RNA was extracted with the RNeasy kit. Using the KAPA Real-time Library Amplification kit, TCR-beta VDJ regions were amplified with primers for the TCR constant region and the 5'RACE anchor. A first PCR added sample indexes and Illumina adaptors, after which a second PCR increased the library yield. After Ampure bead purification, the TCR product of roughly 650 bp was size-selected on a 2% E-gel SizeSelection system. Library quality was checked on a Bioanalyzer, concentration was measured with Qubit, and libraries were quantified with the Kapa Library Quantification kit before pooling. An Illumina HiSeq 2500 sequenced the libraries paired-end 2 x 150 bp. To increase sequence diversity, roughly 25-31% phiX was spiked into each library pool. In the original analysis: The quality-filtered reads were processed with the UMI-based MiGEC pipeline, whose error correction step removed more than 80% of the raw TCR sequences. VDJ genes were aligned to IMGT germline references, and each clonotype was defined by a unique CDR3 amino acid sequence together with V-J genes. Clonal expansion, Shannon diversity and CDR3 relatedness were evaluated with VDJtools (CalcPairwiseDistances, ClusterSamples), while phylogenetic trees were built in CLCbio workbench. Using coefficient-of-variation modelling across technical triplicates, the study counted a clone as expanded if it had at least 8 unique UMIs. Using fastp at Q25 and MiXCR, TCRdb reprocessed the public reads and kept productive beta chains. Every CDR3 protein is listed once, alongside the most common genes and DNA of its rows. The V and J calls were not made by the authors but by TCRdb's processing. The table for this sample lists fewer than 50,000 distinct CDR3 sequences; about 2.3% of them were counted only once. The leading ten clones occupy 10% to 15% of the sample.

The sample originates from a study of neurological immune-mediated disorders (dated by TCRdb to the late 2010s). Study-wide context: Among the roughly 35 multiple sclerosis patients, approximately 30 had relapsing-remitting MS and 3 had secondary progressive MS. Of the approximately 66 subjects in the cohort, about 15 were HAM/TSP patients, approximately 34 were multiple sclerosis patients, and roughly 20 were healthy controls. Peripheral blood TCR-beta repertoires from patients with HTLV-I-associated myelopathy (HAM/TSP), patients with multiple sclerosis, and healthy controls were compared in the study using UMI-based sequencing. The 106 TCR-beta libraries covered PBMC samples along with longitudinal samples, technical triplicates, and paired sorted CD4+ and CD8+ T-cell subsets.

Unsorted PBMC libraries were generated from 2 million PBMCs stored in RNAlater at -80 °C until RNA extraction. The multiple sclerosis patients were enrolled in a US clinical protocol that evaluated disease progression with magnetic resonance imaging. Peripheral blood underwent Ficoll-Hypaque density gradient centrifugation to isolate PBMCs, which were then cryopreserved in liquid nitrogen. Overall study results and their limits: No association of the MS cluster with clinical or MRI features was observed, and the need for larger cohorts was stated by the authors. TCR clonal expansion was greatest in HAM/TSP patients and smallest in MS patients, who ranked below even healthy controls. Expanded clones from different subjects shared no identical CDR3 amino acid sequences, which suggests that TCR-beta repertoires were private in all groups. In a phylogenetic analysis, the repertoires of 18 out of 34 MS patients fell into a single cluster of related CDR3 sequences, pointing to a possible signature at the repertoire level.

The chain was built from TRBV12-3 or TRBV12-4 and TRBJ1-5; the central 7 bases match TRBD1. The clonotype was recovered from a man under 40 with multiple sclerosis. Sequencing was carried out using PBMCs. The DNA sequence is TGTGCCAGCAGTAGAGACAGGGATCAGCCCCAGCATTTT. Its amino acids are CASSRDRDQPQHF.